This T cell receptor (beta chain) was sequenced in a study of metastatic and nonmetastatic thyroid tumors. About the study: It was across blood and tumor or nodule tissue from malignant and benign thyroid patients that repertoires were compared.

Only a few counts were recorded for this clone. A much larger clone lies a single base off, so this may be a read error. Methods used by the authors: The study built a papillary thyroid cancer distant-metastasis classifier from CDR3 differences across clinicopathological groups. TCRdb re-called the PCR reads via MiXCR. It is TCRdb's table, rather than the study itself, that gives the V and J calls and clone size. Of roughly 40,000 clones in the sample, about 17% were seen once. Trimming removed 4 bases at V and 5 bases at J, with 18 bases between. Looked up from germline, CDR1 is LNHNV and CDR2 is YYDKDF (reference sequence). This CDR3 spans 16 amino acids. No treatment had been given to any patient before thyroid surgery.

The chain has TRBV15 and TRBJ2-4; possible D gene TRBD2, 5 bases. The origin of this receptor is a female donor with papillary thyroid cancer or a benign thyroid nodule (not recorded which). Some clones in this sample may be carry-over from other donors' samples. Sequencing used blood. CDR3 amino acids: CATSIDRGNGENIQYF. CDR3 DNA sequence: TGTGCCACCAGCATAGATCGAGGGAACGGGGAAAACATTCAGTACTTC.